This T cell receptor (beta chain) was observed in a study of shared clonotypes between healthy human individuals. V trimming: 1 base; J trimming: 3 bases; junction bases outside the gene matches: 3. The CDR3 contains 15 residues. Germline CDR1 reads SEHNR; CDR2 reads FQNEAQ (reference sequence). Regarding the study as a whole: Estimated richness values were generally larger in naive subsets than in memory subsets.

Researchers ran the assay at a deep level. Using immunoSEQ multiplex PCR, the repertoire was profiled, and TCRdb retains in-frame clones only, with some absent. The sample records about 2 million clones, approximately 94% being singletons. Naive CD8 cells lacked CD45RO and underwent positive selection for CCR7, leaving out terminally differentiated effector memory CD45RA+ cells. A word on this clone: As yet, its antigen is unknown.

The V and J genes are TRBV7-9 and TRBJ2-5; TRBD1 agrees at 9 bases. The sequence was collected from a man younger than 35 in good health. Sequenced: naive CD8+ T cells sorted from blood. CDR3 sequence (DNA): TGTGCCAGCAGCTTAGGGACAGGGGAGGAAGAGACCCAGTACTTC. Translated, it gives CASSLGTGEEETQYF.